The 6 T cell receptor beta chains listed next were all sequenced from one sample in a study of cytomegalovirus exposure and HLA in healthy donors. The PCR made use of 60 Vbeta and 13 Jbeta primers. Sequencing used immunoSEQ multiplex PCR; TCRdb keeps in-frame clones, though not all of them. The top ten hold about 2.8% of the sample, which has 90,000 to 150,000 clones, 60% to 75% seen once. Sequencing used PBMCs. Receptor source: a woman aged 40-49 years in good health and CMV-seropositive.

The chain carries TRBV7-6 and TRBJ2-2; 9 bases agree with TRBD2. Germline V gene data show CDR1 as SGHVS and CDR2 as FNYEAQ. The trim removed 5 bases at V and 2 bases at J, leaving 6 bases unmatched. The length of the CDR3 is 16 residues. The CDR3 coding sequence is TGTGCCAGCAGCGTTTCAGCGGGAGGAAACACCGGGGAGCTGTTTTTT. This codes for CASSVSAGGNTGELFF. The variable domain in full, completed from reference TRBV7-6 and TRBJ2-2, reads GAGVSQSPRYKVTKRGQDVALRCDPISGHVSLYWYRQALGQGPEFLTYFNYEAQQDKSGLPNDRFSAERPEGSISTLTIQRTEQRDSAMYRCASSVSAGGNTGELFFGEGSRLTVL.

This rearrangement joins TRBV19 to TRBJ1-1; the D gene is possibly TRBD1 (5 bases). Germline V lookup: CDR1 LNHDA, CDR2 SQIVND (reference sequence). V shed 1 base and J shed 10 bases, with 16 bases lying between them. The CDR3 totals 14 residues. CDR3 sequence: CASSIGGGLGGAFF. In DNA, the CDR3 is TGTGCCAGTAGTATAGGTGGGGGTCTCGGGGGAGCTTTCTTT.

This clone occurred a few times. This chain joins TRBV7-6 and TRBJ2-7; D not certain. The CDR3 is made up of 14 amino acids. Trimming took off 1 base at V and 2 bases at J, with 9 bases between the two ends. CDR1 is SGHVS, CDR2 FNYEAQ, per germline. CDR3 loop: CASSLEASTYEQYF. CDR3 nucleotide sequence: TGTGCCAGCAGCTTAGAGGCTAGTACCTACGAGCAGTACTTC.

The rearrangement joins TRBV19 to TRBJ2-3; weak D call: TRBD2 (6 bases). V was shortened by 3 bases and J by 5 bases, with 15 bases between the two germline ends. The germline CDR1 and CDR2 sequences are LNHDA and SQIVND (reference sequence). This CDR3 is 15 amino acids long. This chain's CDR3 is CASSIALADGDTQYF. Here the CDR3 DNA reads TGTGCCAGTAGTATCGCTTTAGCGGACGGAGATACGCAGTATTTT.

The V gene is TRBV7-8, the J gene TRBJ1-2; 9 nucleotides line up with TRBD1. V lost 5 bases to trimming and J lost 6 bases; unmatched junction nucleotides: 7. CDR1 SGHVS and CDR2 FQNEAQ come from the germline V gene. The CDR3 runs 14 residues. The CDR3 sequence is CASSKDRGRDGYTF. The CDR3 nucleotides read TGTGCCAGCAGCAAGGACAGGGGAAGGGATGGCTACACCTTC.

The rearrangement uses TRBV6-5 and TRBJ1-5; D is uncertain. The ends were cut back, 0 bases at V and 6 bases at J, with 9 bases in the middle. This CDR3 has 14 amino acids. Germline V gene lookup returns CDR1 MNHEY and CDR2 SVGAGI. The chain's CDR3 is CASSYSTEVQPQHF. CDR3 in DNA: TGTGCCAGCAGTTACTCGACGGAGGTTCAGCCCCAGCATTTT.